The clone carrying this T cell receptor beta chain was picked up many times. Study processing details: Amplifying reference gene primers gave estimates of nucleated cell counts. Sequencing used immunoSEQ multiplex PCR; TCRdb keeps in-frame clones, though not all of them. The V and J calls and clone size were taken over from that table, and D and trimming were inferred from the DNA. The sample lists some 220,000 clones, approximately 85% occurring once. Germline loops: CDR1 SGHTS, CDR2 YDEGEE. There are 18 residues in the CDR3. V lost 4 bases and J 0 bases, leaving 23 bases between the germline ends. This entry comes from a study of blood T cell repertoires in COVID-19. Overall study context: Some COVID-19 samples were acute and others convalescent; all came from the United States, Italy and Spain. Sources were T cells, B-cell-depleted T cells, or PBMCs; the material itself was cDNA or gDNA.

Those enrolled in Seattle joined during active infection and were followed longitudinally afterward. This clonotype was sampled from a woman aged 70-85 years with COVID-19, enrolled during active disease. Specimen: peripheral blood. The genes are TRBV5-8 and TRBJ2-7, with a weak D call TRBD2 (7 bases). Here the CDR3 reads CASSHTGRGSGHSYEQYF. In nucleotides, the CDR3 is TGTGCCAGCAGCCATACAGGGCGGGGGAGCGGTCACTCCTACGAGCAGTACTTC.